One and the same sample provided the 28 T cell receptor beta chains below, sequenced in a study of post-analysis software for immune sequencing data. Study conclusions and caveats: Five TRBV segments were more frequent in patients than controls; TRBV5-6, TRBV5-1 and TRBV20-1 belonged to this group.

Their specific antigens are unknown. The library was made from cDNA and included unique molecular identifiers. TCRdb re-called the PCR reads through MiXCR, storing one row per CDR3 protein. The sample shows around 700,000 distinct CDR3 sequences, 55% to 70% of them seen only once. The source material was blood. Receptor source: a girl aged 2 to 9 with multiple sclerosis.

The CDR3 protein is CASSRKLPPSGANVLTF. DNA of the CDR3: TGTGCCAGCAGCCGTAAGTTACCCCCATCGGGGGCCAACGTCCTGACTTTC. This sequence joins TRBV7-8 and TRBJ2-6; D is ambiguous. V gave up 5 bases and J gave up 4 bases, with 18 bases separating them. The length of the CDR3 is 17 residues. CDR1 is SGHVS, CDR2 FQNEAQ, per germline.

V usage is TRBV4-2 and J usage is TRBJ1-2; D is undetermined. This CDR3 spans 15 amino acids. The germline CDR1 and CDR2 sequences are LGHNA and YNFKEQ. V was shortened by 0 bases and J by 2 bases, with 10 bases between the two germline ends. This CDR3 is CASSQDKEANYGYTF. The CDR3 DNA reads as TGTGCCAGCAGCCAAGATAAGGAAGCAAACTATGGCTACACCTTC.

The genes are TRBV12-3 or TRBV12-4 and TRBJ1-1; D is uncertain. This CDR3 contains 13 residues. V lost 3 bases to trimming and J lost 6 bases, with 11 bases between them. CDR3 in DNA: TGTGCCAGCAGTTTTCTGAGGACCGCTGAAGCTTTCTTT. Translated: CASSFLRTAEAFF.

In this sample, this clonotype turned up a few times. V usage is TRBV4-1 and J usage is TRBJ2-1; 9 bases map to TRBD2. Germline CDR1 is MGHRA and CDR2 is YSYEKL. There are 15 residues in the CDR3. The junction had 3 bases not matched to a gene; V was cut back by 4 bases and J by 2 bases. CDR3 loop: CASSPSSGAYNEQFF. In DNA form, the CDR3 reads TGCGCCAGCAGCCCCTCTAGCGGGGCCTACAATGAGCAGTTCTTC.

The genes are TRBV11-2 and TRBJ1-6; D may be TRBD1 (5 bases). The germline V and J ends were trimmed by 3 bases and 6 bases, with 21 bases remaining between them. This CDR3 has 18 amino acids. The germline CDR1 and CDR2 sequences are SGHAT and FQNNGV. The CDR3 bases are TGTGCCAGCAGCTTTACGGCCGGGGCCCCTCTTCCTAATTCACCCCTCCACTTT. Protein sequence: CASSFTAGAPLPNSPLHF. Full variable domain (outside the CDR3, taken from reference TRBV11-2 and TRBJ1-6): EAGVAQSPRYKIIEKRQSVAFWCNPISGHATLYWYQQILGQGPKLLIQFQNNGVVDDSQLPKDRFSAERLKGVDSTLKIQPAKLEDSAVYLCASSFTAGAPLPNSPLHFGNGTRLTVT.

The chain has TRBV12-3 or TRBV12-4 and TRBJ2-3; no clear D gene. Deletions cut 3 bases from V and 0 bases from J, with 10 bases between. This CDR3 region has 15 residues. The CDR3 protein is CASSFVTGSTDTQYF. The CDR3 coding sequence is TGTGCCAGCAGTTTTGTGACCGGGAGCACAGATACGCAGTATTTT.

This clonotype appeared once. The V and J genes are TRBV7-2 and TRBJ2-3; possible D gene TRBD2, 6 bases. V dropped 1 base and J dropped 4 bases, with 24 bases sitting between them. The CDR3 totals 19 residues. The germline CDR1 and CDR2 sequences are SGHTA and FQGNSA. The CDR3 is CASSLDPDGSALPPDTQYF. Written as DNA, the CDR3 is TGTGCCAGCAGCTTAGACCCCGACGGGAGCGCCCTGCCTCCAGATACGCAGTATTTT.

The V and J genes are TRBV30 and TRBJ2-6; D possibly corresponds to TRBD1 (6 bases). The V end lost 4 bases, the J end lost 2 bases, and 9 bases lay between the germline ends. The CDR3 runs 14 residues. Looked up from germline, CDR1 is GTSNPN and CDR2 is SVGIG (reference sequence). CDR3 amino acids: CAWTTGPGANVLTF. The DNA of the CDR3 is TGTGCCTGGACAACAGGGCCTGGGGCCAACGTCCTGACTTTC.

The chain joins TRBV29-1 to TRBJ2-5; D could derive from TRBD1 or TRBD2 (5 bases each). The end of the DNA is better explained by TRBJ2-7, so the J call may be wrong. The CDR3 loop spans 13 amino acids. Germline CDR1 reads SQVTM; CDR2 reads ANQGSEA. Here the CDR3 reads CSVHPGSSYEQYF. CDR3 DNA: TGCAGCGTCCACCCAGGGAGCTCCTACGAGCAGTACTTC.

The chain has TRBV20-1 and TRBJ2-7; TRBD2 matches 9 bases. This CDR3 is built from 14 residues. Germline values: CDR1 DFQATT, CDR2 SNEGSKA (reference sequence). Trimming removed 4 bases from V and 5 bases from J; junction bases left unmatched: 9. This CDR3 reads CSATSGRIPHEQYF. The CDR3 DNA reads TGCAGTGCTACCAGCGGGAGGATCCCCCACGAGCAGTACTTC.

This chain connects TRBV3-1 to TRBJ1-1; 8 bases fit TRBD1. V trimming: 8 bases; J trimming: 1 base; junction bases outside the gene matches: 3. Germline CDR1 reads LGHDT; CDR2 reads YNNKEL (reference sequence). CDR3 size: 13 residues. CDR3 sequence (DNA): TGTGCCAGCTGGGACAGGACGAACACTGAAGCTTTCTTT. Its translation: CASWDRTNTEAFF.

For the CDR3, the DNA is TGCAGCGTTGTTGGACTAGCGGGGGTGGATGAGCAGTTCTTC. Its translation is CSVVGLAGVDEQFF. The V gene is TRBV29-1, the J gene TRBJ2-1, with 13 bases matching TRBD2. The CDR3 loop spans 14 amino acids. With 4 bases clipped from V and 8 bases from J, the junction kept 5 bases outside the gene matches. Germline CDR1 reads SQVTM; CDR2 reads ANQGSEA.

This clonotype has just a few counts. The J gene is TRBJ2-3, the V gene TRBV7-9, with 11 nucleotides matching TRBD2. The germline V gene has CDR1 SEHNR and CDR2 FQNEAQ (reference sequence). J was trimmed by 6 bases and V by 5 bases; bases with no gene match: 4. The CDR3 totals 14 residues. CDR3 residues: CASSARLAGDTQYF. The CDR3 DNA follows: TGTGCCAGCAGCGCTCGACTAGCGGGGGATACGCAGTATTTT.

Of note for this clonotype: One end of the junction fails to match germline, which may point to a read error. The chain uses TRBV7-2 and TRBJ1-2; D gene uncertain. CDR3 length: 15 residues. The V gene's germline CDR1 is SGHTA and CDR2 FQGNSA. The CDR3 DNA reads as TGTGCTAGCAGCTTAGTTGTACATATAAACTATGGCTACACCTTC. Protein: CASSLVVHINYGYTF.

This clonotype was counted only a few times. This chain joins TRBV7-3 and TRBJ2-1; 10 bases map to TRBD2. Germline CDR1 reads SGHTA; CDR2 reads FQGTGA. The CDR3 consists of 18 residues. The J segment lost 8 bases and the V segment lost 0 bases, leaving 13 bases of the junction unmatched. CDR3 region: CASSLTWGRASGSDEQFF. The CDR3 DNA sequence: TGTGCCAGCAGCTTAACATGGGGGAGGGCTAGCGGGAGCGATGAGCAGTTCTTC.

As for this clonotype: This is likely a read error, given that the CDR3 carries no conserved phenylalanine or tryptophan at its end. This chain joins TRBV29-1 and TRBJ2-3; 14 nucleotides line up with TRBD2. The CDR3 length is 16 residues. Germline V gene sequence: CDR1 SQVTM, CDR2 ANQGSEA. The ends lost 6 bases at V and 5 bases at J; junction bases unmatched: 10. The CDR3 spells CSVAGTSGGGGDTQYV. As DNA, the CDR3 is TGCAGCGTCGCGGGGACTAGCGGGGGAGGAGGAGATACGCAGTATGTT.

The CDR3 sequence: CASRRQGFEAFF. CDR3 bases: TGTGCCAGCAGGAGACAGGGGTTTGAAGCTTTCTTT. The V call is TRBV25-1, the J call TRBJ1-1; 8 nucleotides match TRBD1. The CDR3 runs 12 residues. Germline CDR1 MGHDK, CDR2 SYGVNS. The junction had 4 bases not matched to a gene; V was cut back by 6 bases and J by 7 bases.

The chain combines TRBV18 with TRBJ2-5, with TRBD2 matching 11 bases. The end of the DNA aligns better with TRBJ2-7, so the J call may be wrong. The CDR3 sequence is 13 residues long. The germline CDR1 and CDR2 sequences are KGHSH and LQKENI. The chain's CDR3 is CASTSGSTYEQYF. CDR3 DNA sequence: TGTGCCAGCACTAGCGGGAGTACTTACGAGCAGTACTTC.

The CDR3: CASSDFRGRYNEQFF. In DNA form, the CDR3 reads TGCGCCAGCAGTGACTTCAGGGGCCGATACAATGAGCAGTTCTTC. The chain links TRBV10-1 to TRBJ2-1, with TRBD1 as a possible D gene (6 bases). The V gene lost 3 bases and the J gene lost 4 bases, with 13 bases spanning the gap. The CDR3 length is 15 residues. The germline V gene encodes CDR1 WNHNN and CDR2 SYGVQD (reference sequence).

The gene calls are TRBV5-1 and TRBJ2-1, with 7 nucleotides matching TRBD1. In germline, CDR1 is SGHRS, CDR2 YFSETQ. V lost 0 bases, J lost 14 bases, and 8 bases stayed unmatched. The CDR3 is made up of 13 amino acids. The CDR3 DNA sequence: TGCGCCAGCAGCTTGGGCCCCGCCCAGGGGGAGTTCTTC. The encoded protein is CASSLGPAQGEFF.

V is TRBV3-1 and J is TRBJ2-7; D tentatively reads TRBD1 or TRBD2 (5 bases each). Germline loops: CDR1 LGHDT, CDR2 YNNKEL (reference sequence). Trimming took 3 bases from V and 3 from J, leaving 12 bases between them. The CDR3 spans 14 residues. The CDR3 loop reads CASSQGRSYYEQYF. CDR3 nucleotide sequence: TGTGCCAGCAGCCAGGGACGGAGCTACTACGAGCAGTACTTC.

The gene calls are TRBV5-1 and TRBJ1-2; weak D call: TRBD1 (6 bases). The CDR3 sequence is 16 residues long. The germline V gene has CDR1 SGHRS and CDR2 YFSETQ. V lost 8 bases, J lost 8 bases, and 28 bases lay in between. The CDR3, as DNA: TGCGCCAGTCGACCCGAGGCAGGGGTCCTTTTGAGCGGCTACACCTTC. It encodes CASRPEAGVLLSGYTF. The full variable domain, with the rest looked up from reference TRBV5-1 and TRBJ1-2, is KAGVTQTPRYLIKTRGQQVTLSCSPISGHRSVSWYQQTPGQGLQFLFEYFSETQRNKGNFPGRFSGRQFSNSRSEMNVSTLELGDSALYLCASRPEAGVLLSGYTFGSGTRLTVV.

The chain carries TRBV7-2 and TRBJ1-4, with TRBD1 matching 7 bases. Germline CDR1 and CDR2: SGHTA and FQGNSA. This CDR3 region has 15 residues. The V gene end was trimmed by 0 bases and the J gene end by 8 bases; junction bases not matched to a gene: 6. As DNA, the CDR3 is TGTGCCAGCAGCTTAGCGAACAGGGGTGGGGAAAAACTGTTTTTT. The encoded protein is CASSLANRGGEKLFF.

This clonotype turned up a few times. The chain uses TRBV6-5 and TRBJ2-7; no clear D gene. V was trimmed by 2 bases and J by 3 bases, leaving 17 bases between them. The CDR3 consists of 16 residues. CDR1 and CDR2 (germline): MNHEY, SVGAGI. CDR3 protein: CASSYPTLTDFYEQYF. The CDR3 nucleotides read TGTGCCAGCAGTTACCCCACACTAACCGACTTCTACGAGCAGTACTTC.

The chain joins TRBV6-2 or TRBV6-3 to TRBJ1-4; D is possibly TRBD1 (5 bases). This CDR3 is built from 16 residues. V was cut by 5 bases and J by 7 bases, with 20 bases left in between. Germline V gene sequence: CDR1 MNHEY, CDR2 SVGEGT. This chain's CDR3 is CASSPRSGAGAEKLFF. Here the CDR3 DNA reads TGTGCCAGCAGTCCTCGTTCGGGAGCCGGGGCTGAAAAACTGTTTTTT.

The CDR3 loop is CASRPPLPHNYGYTF. The CDR3, as DNA: TGCGCCAGCAGGCCACCGCTGCCCCACAACTATGGCTACACCTTC. The V call is TRBV5-1, the J call TRBJ1-2; D remains unclear. CDR3 length: 15 residues. Trimming took 5 bases from V and 2 from J, leaving 16 bases between them. Per germline, CDR1 SGHRS and CDR2 YFSETQ.

The CDR3 DNA follows: TGCAGTGCTAGAGATTCCTTCTCGTTTAGAGGGAGCTTTGAGCAGTACTTC. It encodes CSARDSFSFRGSFEQYF. This sequence joins TRBV20-1 and TRBJ2-7; D is possibly TRBD2 (5 bases). The V gene's germline CDR1 is DFQATT and CDR2 SNEGSKA (reference sequence). The CDR3 length is 17 residues. V lost 0 bases to trimming and J lost 7 bases, with 25 bases between them.

The chain joins TRBV20-1 to TRBJ1-1; D gene ambiguous. Germline V CDR1 and CDR2: DFQATT, SNEGSKA (reference sequence). The CDR3 sequence is 12 residues long. The CDR3 bases are TGCAGCGCTCGGGCCCCTCTGACTGAAGCTTTCTTT. Amino acid sequence: CSARAPLTEAFF.